This T cell receptor (beta chain) was captured in a study of STAT3 mutations in large granular lymphocyte leukemia. Profiling relied on immunoSEQ multiplex PCR, and the TCRdb table lists in-frame clones only, not all of them. This sample carries almost 25,000 clones, 94% of them seen once, and the ten largest clones take under 7.5%. Study findings and constraints: After therapy, about 35% of the 18 patients switched clonotypes, all new clones STAT3 wild type. At least one immunodominant TCR beta clonotype appeared in every T-cell large granular lymphocyte leukemia patient.

As to this clone: Its specificity is unknown.

V was pared by 6 bases and J by 2 bases, with 8 bases of the junction left unmatched. CDR3 length equals 16 residues. Looked up from germline, CDR1 is MNHEY and CDR2 is SMNVEV (reference sequence). The TCR originated in a man between 35 and 55 years old with T-cell large granular lymphocyte leukemia. Some clones in this sample may be carry-over from other donors' samples. Input material: peripheral blood mononuclear cells. This chain connects TRBV27 to TRBJ2-3; 10 bases fit TRBD2. CDR3 coding DNA: TGTGCCAGCAGGGGGCCTAGCGGGGGCCCCACAGATACGCAGTATTTT. Amino acids: CASRGPSGGPTDTQYF.